Shown below are 27 T cell receptor beta chains from a single sample sequenced in a study of identical twins. MiXCR was run by TCRdb on the 5' RACE reads, yielding one entry per CDR3 protein. This sample yields around 1.7 million distinct CDR3 sequences, of which about 32% are seen a single time; more than 0.25% belongs to the top ten. The material sequenced was cord blood. These receptors all come from a newborn girl in good health.

CDR3 amino acids: CASTKAETRGEAFF. DNA of the CDR3: TGTGCCAGTACAAAAGCAGAAACGAGGGGAGAAGCTTTCTTT. The chain combines TRBV19 with TRBJ1-1, with D possibly TRBD1 on 5 matching bases. The germline CDR1 and CDR2 sequences are LNHDA and SQIVND (reference sequence). V was shortened by 7 bases and J by 8 bases, with 20 bases between the two germline ends. The CDR3 is 14 residues long.

The rearrangement uses TRBV12-3 or TRBV12-4 and TRBJ1-1, with 9 bases fitting TRBD1. This CDR3 is built from 16 residues. With V trimmed by 6 bases and J by 3 bases, 11 bases remained unmatched. CDR3 DNA sequence: TGTGCCAGCAGCCTGCCACAGGGGGCTGGGGACACTGAAGCTTTCTTT. Amino acid sequence: CASSLPQGAGDTEAFF.

This chain uses TRBV7-9 with TRBJ2-1; 11 nucleotides agree with TRBD2. The V gene's germline CDR1 is SEHNR and CDR2 FQNEAQ (reference sequence). This CDR3 comprises 18 residues. The trim removed 1 base at V and 0 bases at J, leaving 5 bases unmatched. The CDR3 DNA sequence: TGTGCCAGCAGCTTAGGGCTAGCGGGAGGTAACTCCTACAATGAGCAGTTCTTC. Its protein product is CASSLGLAGGNSYNEQFF.

The gene calls are TRBV7-9 and TRBJ2-4, with D tentatively TRBD2 (6 bases). V dropped 2 bases and J dropped 8 bases, with 16 bases sitting between them. The CDR3 covers 15 residues. The V gene's germline CDR1 is SEHNR and CDR2 FQNEAQ (reference sequence). CDR3 sequence (DNA): TGTGCCAGCAGCTTAAACTCGGGCGGGATGGACATTCAGTACTTC. Amino acids: CASSLNSGGMDIQYF.

This chain uses TRBV6-6 with TRBJ2-3; TRBD2 is a possible D gene (7 bases). The germline V gene encodes CDR1 MNHNY and CDR2 SVGAGI (reference sequence). Deletions cut 3 bases from V and 4 bases from J, with 17 bases between. This CDR3 has 16 amino acids. CDR3 DNA: TGTGCCAGCAGTTATCGTCGGGGGGCCCTGTCAGATACGCAGTATTTT. This gives the protein CASSYRRGALSDTQYF.

The chain joins TRBV6-1 to TRBJ1-5; TRBD1 is a possible D gene (5 bases). V was cut by 4 bases and J by 7 bases, with 11 bases left in between. This CDR3 has 13 residues. Germline V gene sequence: CDR1 MNHNS, CDR2 SASEGT. CDR3 residues: CASSVRVVQPQHF. The CDR3 bases are TGTGCCAGCAGTGTCAGGGTGGTGCAGCCCCAGCATTTT.

This clonotype was counted between two and nine times. CDR3 sequence: CASGPDRGRDEQYF. The CDR3 DNA follows: TGTGCCAGCGGCCCGGACAGGGGGAGGGACGAGCAGTACTTC. J is TRBJ2-7 and V is TRBV12-3 or TRBV12-4, with 10 bases that match TRBD1. The V and J ends lost 8 bases and 5 bases, in that order; junction bases with no gene match: 9. This CDR3 spans 14 amino acids.

V usage is TRBV18 and J usage is TRBJ1-5; the D gene is possibly TRBD1 (5 bases). This CDR3 is built from 13 residues. V was pared by 0 bases and J by 7 bases, with 7 bases between. Germline CDR1 and CDR2: KGHSH and LQKENI. The CDR3 DNA sequence: TGTGCCAGCTCACCACCCCAGGGCCAGCCCCAGCATTTT. Encoded protein: CASSPPQGQPQHF.

The CDR3 DNA is TGTGCCAGCAGCCGTGAATCGGCGGGGAGCTCCTACAATGAGCAGTTCTTC. This codes for CASSRESAGSSYNEQFF. The rearrangement uses TRBV27 and TRBJ2-1, with D tentatively TRBD2 (6 bases). The CDR3 runs to 17 residues. Trimming took 6 bases from V and 0 from J, leaving 18 bases between them. Germline V gene data show CDR1 as MNHEY and CDR2 as SMNVEV (reference sequence).

There are a few counts of this clonotype. The chain links TRBV10-3 to TRBJ2-1; the D gene is possibly TRBD2 (6 bases). Looked up from germline, CDR1 is ENHRY and CDR2 is SYGVKD. V shed 4 bases and J shed 2 bases, with 9 bases lying between them. The CDR3 length is 14 residues. As DNA, the CDR3 is TGTGCCATCAGTGGGCTAGCGACCTACAATGAGCAGTTCTTC. Its protein product is CAISGLATYNEQFF.

The V gene is TRBV2, the J gene TRBJ1-2, with no clear D. Deletions cut 0 bases from V and 5 bases from J, with 7 bases between. The CDR3 loop spans 13 amino acids. CDR1 and CDR2 from the germline V gene are SNHLY and FYNNEI. The CDR3 loop reads CASSEALAYGYTF. The CDR3 region has the DNA TGTGCCAGCAGTGAAGCGCTTGCTTATGGCTACACCTTC.

CDR3 region: CASSLELAGEYNEQYF. The CDR3 nucleotides are TGCGCCAGCAGCTTGGAACTAGCGGGAGAGTACAACGAGCAGTACTTC. The V gene is TRBV5-1, the J gene TRBJ2-5, with 11 positions matching TRBD2. The J call may be incorrect, as the DNA end agrees better with TRBJ2-7. Germline-derived CDR1 and CDR2 are SGHRS and YFSETQ. This CDR3 has 16 amino acids.

The sample holds many counts of this clonotype. The chain combines TRBV2 with TRBJ1-2; no firm D call. Germline values: CDR1 SNHLY, CDR2 FYNNEI. Deletions cut 3 bases from V and 4 bases from J, with 6 bases between. This CDR3 comprises 12 residues. As DNA, the CDR3 is TGTGCCAGCAGTGATTCAGTCTATGGCTACACCTTC. Protein product: CASSDSVYGYTF.

The chain is built from TRBV28 and TRBJ2-3; D may be TRBD1 (6 bases). V was trimmed by 3 bases and J by 3 bases, leaving 10 bases between them. Per the germline V gene, CDR1 is MDHEN and CDR2 is SYDVKM. This CDR3 is 14 amino acids long. CDR3 loop: CASSFGQITDTQYF. In nucleotides, the CDR3 is TGTGCCAGCAGTTTTGGACAGATTACAGATACGCAGTATTTT.

This chain links TRBV4-1 with TRBJ1-1; 9 bases fit TRBD1. CDR1 MGHRA and CDR2 YSYEKL come from the germline V gene. CDR3 length equals 15 residues. V shed 0 bases and J 3 bases; nucleotides not matched to a gene: 2. Written as DNA, the CDR3 is TGCGCCAGCAGCCAAGATAGGACAGGGGACACTGAAGCTTTCTTT. Translating gives CASSQDRTGDTEAFF.

This clonotype has just one count. This chain links TRBV20-1 with TRBJ1-2, with 8 bases that match TRBD1. This CDR3 has 15 residues. Per germline, CDR1 DFQATT and CDR2 SNEGSKA (reference sequence). The ends lost 6 bases at V and 2 bases at J; junction bases unmatched: 11. The CDR3 reads CSANTPAGGNYGYTF. CDR3 DNA: TGCAGTGCAAACACGCCGGCAGGGGGCAACTATGGCTACACCTTC.

The chain employs TRBV20-1 and TRBJ2-1; 9 nucleotides agree with TRBD2. Germline CDR1 DFQATT, CDR2 SNEGSKA (reference sequence). The CDR3 is 15 residues long. The V segment lost 0 bases and the J segment 8 bases; nucleotides outside the gene matches: 8. The CDR3 coding sequence is TGCAGTGCTAGAGATCTGCGGGAGGGGGTGTATGAGCAGTTCTTC. Residues: CSARDLREGVYEQFF.

This chain connects TRBV29-1 to TRBJ2-7; 13 nucleotides agree with TRBD2. The ends lost 6 bases at V and 4 bases at J; junction bases unmatched: 6. The germline V gene has CDR1 SQVTM and CDR2 ANQGSEA. The CDR3 length is 14 residues. The CDR3 DNA reads TGCAGCGTCCACGGACTAGCGGGAGTTTACGAGCAGTACTTC. Its translation: CSVHGLAGVYEQYF.

V gene TRBV3-1 combines with J gene TRBJ2-5; a weak D match, TRBD2 (7 bases). The germline CDR1 and CDR2 sequences are LGHDT and YNNKEL (reference sequence). The CDR3 sequence is 15 residues long. The germline V and J ends were trimmed by 3 bases and 11 bases, with 22 bases remaining between them. The CDR3 region is CASSHRSGGQSGQYF. As DNA, the CDR3 is TGTGCCAGCAGCCATAGGTCCGGGGGGCAAAGTGGGCAGTACTTC.

The sample holds a few counts of this clonotype. The chain joins TRBV13 to TRBJ1-2; TRBD1 is a possible D gene (5 bases). The CDR3 has 16 amino acids. Germline V gives CDR1 PRHDT, CDR2 FYEKMQ (reference sequence). V gave up 1 base and J gave up 4 bases, with 16 bases separating them. CDR3 nucleotides: TGTGCCAGCAGCTTAGCCGGCAGGGCAGACTTCTATGGCTACACCTTC. Residues: CASSLAGRADFYGYTF.

The chain recombines TRBV20-1 with TRBJ1-4; 8 bases fit TRBD1. With 4 bases clipped from V and 6 bases from J, the junction kept 7 bases outside the gene matches. The CDR3 runs 14 residues. CDR1 and CDR2 from the germline V gene are DFQATT and SNEGSKA (reference sequence). The CDR3 is CSATITGGDEKLFF. CDR3 coding DNA: TGCAGTGCTACTATTACAGGGGGGGATGAAAAACTGTTTTTT.

The CDR3 loop is CASSLYRDRGNEQYF. DNA of the CDR3: TGTGCCAGCAGTTTATACCGGGACAGGGGCAACGAGCAGTACTTC. The chain carries TRBV27 and TRBJ2-5; TRBD1 aligns across 10 bases. TRBJ2-7 explains the end of the DNA better; the J call may be wrong. Germline CDR1 MNHEY, CDR2 SMNVEV (reference sequence). CDR3 size: 15 residues.

The rearrangement joins TRBV20-1 to TRBJ2-7; 7 positions match TRBD1. Per germline, CDR1 DFQATT and CDR2 SNEGSKA (reference sequence). CDR3 size: 14 residues. Trimming cost V 6 bases and J 7 bases; bases outside gene matches: 15. CDR3 nucleotide sequence: TGCAGTGCCCGGACAGGAACCTTCTACAATGAGCAGTACTTC. Protein sequence: CSARTGTFYNEQYF.

As regards this clonotype: The conserved final phenylalanine or tryptophan is absent from the CDR3, which likely points to a read error. The chain employs TRBV6-2 or TRBV6-3 and TRBJ2-7, with 7 bases matching TRBD1. The V gene end was trimmed by 6 bases and the J gene end by 4 bases; junction bases not matched to a gene: 9. The length of the CDR3 is 14 residues. Germline V gene lookup returns CDR1 MNHEY and CDR2 SVGEGT. The CDR3 here is CASRPDRASYEQYL. In nucleotides, the CDR3 is TGTGCCAGCAGACCAGACAGGGCTTCGTACGAGCAGTACCTC.

This clonotype has only a few counts. The genes are TRBV10-3 and TRBJ2-5, with 7 bases that match TRBD1. The CDR3 totals 15 residues. J gave up 0 bases and V 2 bases, and 3 bases lay outside the gene matches. Germline loops: CDR1 ENHRY, CDR2 SYGVKD. CDR3: CAISEGTVYQETQYF. The CDR3 DNA reads as TGTGCCATCAGTGAGGGGACAGTGTACCAAGAGACCCAGTACTTC.

V is TRBV4-1 and J is TRBJ2-3; tentatively, D is TRBD1 (5 bases). V gave up 3 bases and J gave up 2 bases, with 12 bases separating them. The CDR3 has 15 residues. Germline CDR1 is MGHRA and CDR2 is YSYEKL. The CDR3 coding sequence is TGCGCCAGCAGCCAGGTGACAGCCTTCACAGATACGCAGTATTTT. This codes for CASSQVTAFTDTQYF.

The chain recombines TRBV5-1 with TRBJ2-5; 8 bases match TRBD2. Judging by the DNA end, TRBJ2-3 fits better; the J call may be wrong. Germline CDR1 is SGHRS and CDR2 is YFSETQ. The CDR3 extends over 18 amino acids. CDR3 sequence: CASSLAGTRIPRTDTQYF. Here the CDR3 DNA reads TGCGCCAGCAGCTTGGCCGGGACTAGGATCCCCCGCACAGATACGCAGTATTTT.